This TCR beta chain was sequenced for a study of response to subunit inactivated influenza vaccine. Findings of the study overall: Few additional T cells are recruited per seasonal influenza vaccination, authors suggested.

In regard to this clonotype: Its antigen is unknown.

In TCRdb, the RT-PCR reads were re-called with MiXCR into one record per CDR3 protein. This sample has hundreds of thousands of distinct CDR3 sequences; approximately 16% occur once, and the top ten carry over 2.5%. The CDR3 has 13 residues. Germline CDR1 is MGHDK and CDR2 is SYGVNS. The V and J ends lost 7 bases and 4 bases, in that order; junction bases with no gene match: 3. This chain links TRBV25-1 with TRBJ2-7; 11 bases fit TRBD1. This receptor was identified in a man aged 50-75 years who received an inactivated influenza vaccine. This specimen consisted of CD4+ T cells sorted from PBMCs, obtained about 24 months after vaccination. CDR3 in DNA: TGTGCCAGCACTGGGACAGGGGGGTACGAGCAGTACTTC. Protein sequence: CASTGTGGYEQYF.